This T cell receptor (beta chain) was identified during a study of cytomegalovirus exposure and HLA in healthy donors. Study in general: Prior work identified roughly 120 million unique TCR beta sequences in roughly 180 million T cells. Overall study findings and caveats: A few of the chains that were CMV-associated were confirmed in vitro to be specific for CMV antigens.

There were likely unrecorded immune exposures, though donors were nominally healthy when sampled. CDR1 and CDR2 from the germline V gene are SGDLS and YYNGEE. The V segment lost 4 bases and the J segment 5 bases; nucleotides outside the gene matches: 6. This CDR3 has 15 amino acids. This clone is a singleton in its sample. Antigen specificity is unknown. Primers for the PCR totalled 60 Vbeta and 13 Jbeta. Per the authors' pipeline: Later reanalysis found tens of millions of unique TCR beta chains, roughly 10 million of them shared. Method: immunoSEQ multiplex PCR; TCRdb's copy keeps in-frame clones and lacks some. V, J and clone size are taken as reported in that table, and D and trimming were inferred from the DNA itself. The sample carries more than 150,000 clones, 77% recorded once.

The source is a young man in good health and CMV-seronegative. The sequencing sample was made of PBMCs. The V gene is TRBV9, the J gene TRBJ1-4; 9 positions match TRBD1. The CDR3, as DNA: TGTGCCAGCAGCCCTACAGGGGGCGGGAATGAAAAACTGTTTTTT. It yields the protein CASSPTGGGNEKLFF.